These 15 T cell receptor beta chains were sequenced from one sample in a study of T cells in Graves' hyperthyroidism and ophthalmopathy. Amplified TCR beta CDR3 regions came from RNA transcripts. HTBI primers drove first-round RT-PCR of the TCR CDR3. Via MiXCR, TCRdb re-called the multiplex PCR reads, giving one row per CDR3 protein. The table has fewer than 500,000 distinct CDR3 sequences, about 15% seen once. The source material was blood. These receptors all stem from a young man with Graves' ophthalmopathy.

The V call is TRBV6-1, the J call TRBJ1-1; no firm D call. This CDR3 has 15 amino acids. Germline CDR1 reads MNHNS; CDR2 reads SASEGT. Trimming stripped 2 bases from V and 3 bases from J, with 13 bases between. CDR3 DNA: TGTGCCAGCAGTGAATATTTGAATTGGGACACTGAAGCTTTCTTT. The encoded protein is CASSEYLNWDTEAFF.

This clonotype was detected ten times or more. The chain uses TRBV18 and TRBJ1-1; no clear D. V lost 8 bases, J lost 4 bases, and 11 bases lay in between. From germline, CDR1 is KGHSH and CDR2 LQKENI. The CDR3 loop spans 12 amino acids. The chain's CDR3 is CASTLGGTEAFF. CDR3 nucleotides: TGTGCCAGCACCCTCGGAGGCACTGAAGCTTTCTTT.

The chain uses TRBV20-1 and TRBJ1-5; D is unresolved. V lost 0 bases, J lost 1 base, and 10 bases lay in between. Looked up from germline, CDR1 is DFQATT and CDR2 is SNEGSKA (reference sequence). This CDR3 contains 15 residues. CDR3 loop: CSARDLEQSNQPQHF. CDR3 bases: TGCAGTGCTAGAGATCTAGAGCAGAGCAATCAGCCCCAGCATTTT.

This clonotype was counted ten times or more. This chain uses TRBV11-1 with TRBJ2-5; possibly TRBD1 for D (6 bases). The CDR3 contains 14 residues. Germline values: CDR1 SGHAT, CDR2 FQDESV (reference sequence). Trimming removed 1 base at V and 2 bases at J, with 8 bases between. This CDR3 is CASSLVGQQETQYF. CDR3 in DNA: TGTGCCAGCAGCTTAGTTGGACAGCAAGAGACCCAGTACTTC.

This clonotype was observed at least ten times. V gene TRBV5-1 combines with J gene TRBJ2-1; no reliable D call. Germline V gives CDR1 SGHRS, CDR2 YFSETQ. V shed 2 bases and J shed 8 bases, with 14 bases lying between them. This CDR3 region has 14 residues. The CDR3 sequence is CASSLFSGRDEQFF. Here the CDR3 DNA reads TGCGCCAGCAGCTTATTTTCGGGTCGGGATGAGCAGTTCTTC. Full variable domain (remainder filled in from reference TRBV5-1 and TRBJ2-1): KAGVTQTPRYLIKTRGQQVTLSCSPISGHRSVSWYQQTPGQGLQFLFEYFSETQRNKGNFPGRFSGRQFSNSRSEMNVSTLELGDSALYLCASSLFSGRDEQFFGPGTRLTVL.

This chain links TRBV7-6 with TRBJ2-2; no clear D gene. V gave up 1 base and J gave up 1 base, with 4 bases separating them. There are 14 residues in the CDR3. CDR1 is SGHVS, CDR2 FNYEAQ, per germline. CDR3 DNA: TGTGCCAGCAGCTTAGAGGTGAACACCGGGGAGCTGTTTTTT. Protein: CASSLEVNTGELFF.

This clonotype was picked up many times. The V gene is TRBV27, the J gene TRBJ2-7, with unresolved D. This CDR3 spans 15 amino acids. Trimming pared 4 bases from V and 3 bases from J, leaving 16 bases between. Germline V gives CDR1 MNHEY, CDR2 SMNVEV (reference sequence). The DNA for the CDR3 is TGTGCCAGCAGTTGGCACCTTTGGGTTTACTACGAGCAGTACTTC. It is translated as CASSWHLWVYYEQYF.

The chain uses TRBV11-2 and TRBJ2-7; D might be TRBD1 or TRBD2, each matching 5 bases. The CDR3 is 15 amino acids. Trimming removed 5 bases at V and 2 bases at J, with 16 bases between. Germline V gives CDR1 SGHAT, CDR2 FQNNGV. The CDR3 loop is CASSPLGVEAYEQYF. In DNA form, the CDR3 reads TGTGCCAGCAGCCCTCTGGGGGTCGAGGCCTACGAGCAGTACTTC. Drawing the rest from reference TRBV11-2 and TRBJ2-7, the complete variable domain is EAGVAQSPRYKIIEKRQSVAFWCNPISGHATLYWYQQILGQGPKLLIQFQNNGVVDDSQLPKDRFSAERLKGVDSTLKIQPAKLEDSAVYLCASSPLGVEAYEQYFGPGTRLTVT.

This clonotype came up many times. J is TRBJ2-1 and V is TRBV5-1; TRBD2 matches at 9 bases. The CDR3 is 15 residues long. The germline CDR1 and CDR2 sequences are SGHRS and YFSETQ. The junction had 7 bases not matched to a gene; V was cut back by 0 bases and J by 9 bases. Here the CDR3 DNA reads TGCGCCAGCAGCTTGGTGGGGCGGGAGGGATCTGAGCAGTTCTTC. Amino acid sequence: CASSLVGREGSEQFF.

This clonotype showed up many times. The chain has TRBV12-5 and TRBJ1-1; no definite D call. Germline CDR1 reads LGHNT; CDR2 reads FRNRAP. V lost 1 base, J lost 6 bases, and 12 bases lay in between. This CDR3 has 14 residues. This CDR3 is CASGLGLLSAEAFF. DNA for the CDR3: TGTGCTAGTGGTTTGGGACTATTGAGCGCTGAAGCTTTCTTT. Full variable domain (missing parts from reference TRBV12-5 and TRBJ1-1): DARVTQTPRHKVTEMGQEVTMRCQPILGHNTVFWYRQTMMQGLELLAYFRNRAPLDDSGMPKDRFSAEMPDATLATLKIQPSEPRDSAVYFCASGLGLLSAEAFFGQGTRLTVV.

This clonotype was observed at least ten times. CDR3 amino acids: CASSSLREPGDTQYF. The CDR3, as DNA: TGTGCCAGCAGCTCCCTAAGGGAGCCGGGTGATACGCAGTATTTT. The chain has TRBV7-9 and TRBJ2-3; D may be TRBD2 (5 bases). Trimming took off 4 bases at V and 6 bases at J, with 17 bases between the two ends. The CDR3 has 15 residues. Germline V gene data show CDR1 as SEHNR and CDR2 as FQNEAQ (reference sequence).

Note on this clonotype: A much more abundant neighbour one base away suggests this may be a read error. V usage is TRBV28 and J usage is TRBJ2-1; 8 positions match TRBD2. V was clipped by 1 base and J by 7 bases; unmatched bases: 12. The length of the CDR3 is 17 residues. Germline V lookup: CDR1 MDHEN, CDR2 SYDVKM. This chain's CDR3 is CASSLYTSGLQANEQFF. The CDR3 nucleotides read TGTGCCAGCAGTTTATATACTAGCGGACTCCAGGCGAATGAGCAGTTCTTC.

The rearrangement joins TRBV15 to TRBJ2-6; no clear D. The V gene's germline CDR1 is LNHNV and CDR2 YYDKDF (reference sequence). The CDR3 length is 15 residues. Trimming stripped 0 bases from V and 2 bases from J, with 5 bases between. The CDR3 loop is CATSRDLAGANVLTF. The CDR3 DNA reads as TGTGCCACCAGCAGAGATTTAGCTGGGGCCAACGTCCTGACTTTC.

This clonotype was observed many times. The V gene is TRBV5-1, the J gene TRBJ2-1; 13 nucleotides line up with TRBD2. The CDR3 is 17 residues long. Trimming took 1 base from V and 2 from J; bases not matched to a gene: 3. The germline gives CDR1 SGHRS, CDR2 YFSETQ. CDR3 nucleotides: TGCGCCAGCAGCTTGATGGGACTAGCGGGAACCTACAATGAGCAGTTCTTC. Residues: CASSLMGLAGTYNEQFF. The whole variable domain, remainder taken from reference TRBV5-1 and TRBJ2-1, is KAGVTQTPRYLIKTRGQQVTLSCSPISGHRSVSWYQQTPGQGLQFLFEYFSETQRNKGNFPGRFSGRQFSNSRSEMNVSTLELGDSALYLCASSLMGLAGTYNEQFFGPGTRLTVL.

The rearrangement joins TRBV3-1 to TRBJ2-7; possible D gene TRBD1, 5 bases. Germline CDR1 is LGHDT and CDR2 is YNNKEL (reference sequence). V gave up 3 bases and J gave up 0 bases, with 9 bases separating them. The CDR3 sequence is 14 residues long. Written as DNA, the CDR3 is TGTGCCAGCAGCCATTACAGGAGCTCCTACGAGCAGTACTTC. Amino acid sequence: CASSHYRSSYEQYF.